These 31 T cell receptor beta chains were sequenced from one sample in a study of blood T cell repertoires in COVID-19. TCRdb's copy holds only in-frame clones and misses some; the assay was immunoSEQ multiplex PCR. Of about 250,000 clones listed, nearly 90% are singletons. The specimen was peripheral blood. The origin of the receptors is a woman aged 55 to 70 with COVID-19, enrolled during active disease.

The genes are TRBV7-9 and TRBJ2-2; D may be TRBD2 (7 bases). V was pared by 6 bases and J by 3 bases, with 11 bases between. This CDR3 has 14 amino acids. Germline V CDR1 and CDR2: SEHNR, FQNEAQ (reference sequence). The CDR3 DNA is TGTGCCAGCAGTGAGGGGGGGCACACCGGGGAGCTGTTTTTT. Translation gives CASSEGGHTGELFF.

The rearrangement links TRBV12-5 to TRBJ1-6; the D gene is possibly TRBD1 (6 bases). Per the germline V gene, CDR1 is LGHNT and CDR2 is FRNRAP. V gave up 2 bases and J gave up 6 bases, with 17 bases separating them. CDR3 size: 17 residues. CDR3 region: CASGLSYDWTVNSPLHF. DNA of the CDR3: TGTGCTAGTGGTTTGTCGTACGACTGGACAGTTAATTCACCCCTCCACTTT.

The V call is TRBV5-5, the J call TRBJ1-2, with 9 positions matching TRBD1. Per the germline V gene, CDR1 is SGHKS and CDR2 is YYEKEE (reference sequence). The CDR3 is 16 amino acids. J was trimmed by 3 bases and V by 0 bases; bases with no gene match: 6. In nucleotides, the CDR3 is TGTGCCAGCAGCTTGGGTATGGGACAGGGTGACTATGGCTACACCTTC. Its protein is CASSLGMGQGDYGYTF.

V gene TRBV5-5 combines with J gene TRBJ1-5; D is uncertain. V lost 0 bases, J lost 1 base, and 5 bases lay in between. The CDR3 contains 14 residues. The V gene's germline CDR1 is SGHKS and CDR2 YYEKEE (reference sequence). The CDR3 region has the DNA TGTGCCAGCAGCTTGGGGAGGAGCAATCAGCCCCAGCATTTT. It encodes CASSLGRSNQPQHF.

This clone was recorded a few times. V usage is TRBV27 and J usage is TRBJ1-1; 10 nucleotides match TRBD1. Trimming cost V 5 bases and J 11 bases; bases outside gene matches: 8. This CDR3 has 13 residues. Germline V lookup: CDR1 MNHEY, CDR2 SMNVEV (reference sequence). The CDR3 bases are TGTGCCAGCAGTCTCCGACAGGGGGCAGTGGCTTTCTTT. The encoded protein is CASSLRQGAVAFF.

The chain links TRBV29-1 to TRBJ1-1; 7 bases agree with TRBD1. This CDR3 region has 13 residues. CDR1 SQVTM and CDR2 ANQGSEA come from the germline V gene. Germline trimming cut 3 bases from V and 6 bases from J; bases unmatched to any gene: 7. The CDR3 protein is CSVDRQGIPEAFF. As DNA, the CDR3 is TGCAGCGTTGACCGACAGGGTATCCCTGAAGCTTTCTTT.

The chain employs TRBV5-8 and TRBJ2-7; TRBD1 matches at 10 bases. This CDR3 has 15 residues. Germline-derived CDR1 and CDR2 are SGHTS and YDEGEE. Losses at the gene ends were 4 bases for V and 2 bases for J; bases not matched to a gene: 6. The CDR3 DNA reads TGTGCCAGCAGCCTTACCGGGACAGGGGCCTACGAGCAGTACTTC. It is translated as CASSLTGTGAYEQYF.

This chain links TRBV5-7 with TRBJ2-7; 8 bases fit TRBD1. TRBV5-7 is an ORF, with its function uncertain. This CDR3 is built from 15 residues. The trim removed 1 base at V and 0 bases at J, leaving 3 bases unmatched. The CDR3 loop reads CASSLYRGSSYEQYF. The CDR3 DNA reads TGTGCCAGCAGCTTGTACAGGGGGTCCTCCTACGAGCAGTACTTC.

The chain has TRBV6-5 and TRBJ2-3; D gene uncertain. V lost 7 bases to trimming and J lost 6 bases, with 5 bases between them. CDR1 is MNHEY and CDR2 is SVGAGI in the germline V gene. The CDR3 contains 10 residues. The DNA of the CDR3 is TGTGCCAGCATAATGGATACGCAGTATTTT. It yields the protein CASIMDTQYF.

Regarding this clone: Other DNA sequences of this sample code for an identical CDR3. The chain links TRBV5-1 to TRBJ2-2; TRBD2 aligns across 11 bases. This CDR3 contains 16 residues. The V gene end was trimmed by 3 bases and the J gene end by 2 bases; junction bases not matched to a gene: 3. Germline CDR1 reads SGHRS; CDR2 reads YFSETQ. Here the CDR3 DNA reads TGCGCCAGCAGCTCGCTAGCGGGGGGTAACACCGGGGAGCTGTTTTTT. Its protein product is CASSSLAGGNTGELFF. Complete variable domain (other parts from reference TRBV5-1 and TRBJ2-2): KAGVTQTPRYLIKTRGQQVTLSCSPISGHRSVSWYQQTPGQGLQFLFEYFSETQRNKGNFPGRFSGRQFSNSRSEMNVSTLELGDSALYLCASSSLAGGNTGELFFGEGSRLTVL.

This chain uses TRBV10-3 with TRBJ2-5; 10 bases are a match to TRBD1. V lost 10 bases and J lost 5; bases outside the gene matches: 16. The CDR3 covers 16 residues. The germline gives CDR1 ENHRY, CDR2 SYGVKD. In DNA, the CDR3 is TGTGCCACCCTGGGAACCGGGACAGGGGAGAGGGAGACCCAGTACTTC. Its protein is CATLGTGTGERETQYF.

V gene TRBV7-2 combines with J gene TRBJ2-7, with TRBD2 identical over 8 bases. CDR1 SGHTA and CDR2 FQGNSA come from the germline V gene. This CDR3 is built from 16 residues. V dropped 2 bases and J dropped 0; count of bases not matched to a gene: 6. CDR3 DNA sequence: TGTGCCAGCAGCTTATCGAGCGGGGGACTCTCCTACGAGCAGTACTTC. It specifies CASSLSSGGLSYEQYF.

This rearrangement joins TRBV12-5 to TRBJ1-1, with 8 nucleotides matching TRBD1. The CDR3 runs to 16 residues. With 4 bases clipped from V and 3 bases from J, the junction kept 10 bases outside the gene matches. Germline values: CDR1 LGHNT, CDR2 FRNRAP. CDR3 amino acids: CASGSPGQGSYTEAFF. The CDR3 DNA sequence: TGTGCTAGTGGTTCCCCTGGACAGGGCTCGTACACTGAAGCTTTCTTT.

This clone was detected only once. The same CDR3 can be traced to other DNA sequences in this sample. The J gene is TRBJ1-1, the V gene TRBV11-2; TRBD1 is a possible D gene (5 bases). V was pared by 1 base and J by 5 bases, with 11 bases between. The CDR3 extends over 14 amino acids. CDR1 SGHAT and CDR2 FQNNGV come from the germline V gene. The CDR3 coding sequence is TGTGCCAGCAGCTTAGTGCCCGGGGGGACTGAAGCTTTCTTT. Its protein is CASSLVPGGTEAFF.

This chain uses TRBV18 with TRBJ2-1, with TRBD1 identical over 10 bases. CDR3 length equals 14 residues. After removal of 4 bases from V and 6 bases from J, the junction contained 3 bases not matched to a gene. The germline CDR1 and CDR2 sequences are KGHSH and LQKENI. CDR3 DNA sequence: TGTGCCAGCTCACAGACAGGGGGCAGCAATGAGCAGTTCTTC. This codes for CASSQTGGSNEQFF.

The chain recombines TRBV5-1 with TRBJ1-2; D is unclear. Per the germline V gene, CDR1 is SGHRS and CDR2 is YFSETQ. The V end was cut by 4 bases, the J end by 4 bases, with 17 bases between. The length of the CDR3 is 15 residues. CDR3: CASSHTDDKTYGYTF. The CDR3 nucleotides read TGCGCCAGCAGCCATACCGATGACAAGACCTATGGCTACACCTTC.

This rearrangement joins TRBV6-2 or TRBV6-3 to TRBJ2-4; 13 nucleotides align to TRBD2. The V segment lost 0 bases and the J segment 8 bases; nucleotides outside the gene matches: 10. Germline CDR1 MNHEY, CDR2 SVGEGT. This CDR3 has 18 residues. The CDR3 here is CASSYSQLAGGLMDIQYF. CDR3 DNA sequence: TGTGCCAGCAGTTACTCCCAACTAGCGGGGGGGCTTATGGACATTCAGTACTTC.

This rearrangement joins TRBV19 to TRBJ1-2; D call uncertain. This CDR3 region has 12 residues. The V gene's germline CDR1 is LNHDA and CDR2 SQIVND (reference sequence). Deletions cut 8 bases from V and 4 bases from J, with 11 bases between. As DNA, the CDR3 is TGTGCCAGTGAACGTCGGGGCTATGGCTACACCTTC. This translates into CASERRGYGYTF. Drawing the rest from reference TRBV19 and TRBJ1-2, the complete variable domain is DGGITQSPKYLFRKEGQNVTLSCEQNLNHDAMYWYRQDPGQGLRLIYYSQIVNDFQKGDIAEGYSVSREKKESFPLTVTSAQKNPTAFYLCASERRGYGYTFGSGTRLTVV.

CDR3 residues: CASSLVAGLAKNIQYF. The DNA for the CDR3 is TGTGCCAGTAGTCTTGTAGCGGGGTTAGCCAAAAACATTCAGTACTTC. The chain links TRBV19 to TRBJ2-4; 8 nucleotides align to TRBD2. Trimming cost V 5 bases and J 0 bases; bases outside gene matches: 6. The CDR3 is 16 amino acids. Germline CDR1 is LNHDA and CDR2 is SQIVND (reference sequence).

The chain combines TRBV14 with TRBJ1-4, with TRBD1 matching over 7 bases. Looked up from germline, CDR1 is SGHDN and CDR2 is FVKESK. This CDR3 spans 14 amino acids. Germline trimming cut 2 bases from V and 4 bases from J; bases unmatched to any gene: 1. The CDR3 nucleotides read TGTGCCAGCAGCCAATGGGACAGTAATGAAAAACTGTTTTTT. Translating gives CASSQWDSNEKLFF.

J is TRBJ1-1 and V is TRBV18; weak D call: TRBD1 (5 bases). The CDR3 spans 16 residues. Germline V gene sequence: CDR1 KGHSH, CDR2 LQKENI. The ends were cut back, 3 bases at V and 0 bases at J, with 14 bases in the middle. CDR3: CASSPDTLGLNTEAFF. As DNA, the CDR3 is TGTGCCAGCTCACCCGACACTTTGGGGCTGAACACTGAAGCTTTCTTT. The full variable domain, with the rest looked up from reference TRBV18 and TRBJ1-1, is NAGVMQNPRHLVRRRGQEARLRCSPMKGHSHVYWYRQLPEEGLKFMVYLQKENIIDESGMPKERFSAEFPKEGPSILRIQQVVRGDSAAYFCASSPDTLGLNTEAFFGQGTRLTVV.

The CDR3 DNA sequence: TGTGCCAGTACCACCCCCCGGGGGTCTAATAGCAATCAGCCCCAGCATTTT. Amino acids: CASTTPRGSNSNQPQHF. This chain uses TRBV19 with TRBJ1-5; a weak D match, TRBD1 (5 bases). V lost 7 bases to trimming and J lost 0 bases, with 19 bases between them. Germline-derived CDR1 and CDR2 are LNHDA and SQIVND (reference sequence). This CDR3 is built from 17 residues. Full variable domain (remainder filled in from reference TRBV19 and TRBJ1-5): DGGITQSPKYLFRKEGQNVTLSCEQNLNHDAMYWYRQDPGQGLRLIYYSQIVNDFQKGDIAEGYSVSREKKESFPLTVTSAQKNPTAFYLCASTTPRGSNSNQPQHFGDGTRLSIL.

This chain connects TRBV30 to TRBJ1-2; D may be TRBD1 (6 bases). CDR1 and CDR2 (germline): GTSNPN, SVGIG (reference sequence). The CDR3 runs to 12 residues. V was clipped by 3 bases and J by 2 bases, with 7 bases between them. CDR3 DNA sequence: TGTGCCTGGAGCAGGGGCAACTATGGCTACACCTTC. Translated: CAWSRGNYGYTF.

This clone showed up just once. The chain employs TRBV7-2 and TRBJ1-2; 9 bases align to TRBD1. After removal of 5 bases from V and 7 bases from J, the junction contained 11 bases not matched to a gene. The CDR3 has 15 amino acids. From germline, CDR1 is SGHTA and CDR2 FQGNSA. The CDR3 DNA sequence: TGTGCCAGCAGCGCCGGGACAGGGCTCGCGGGTGGCTACACCTTC. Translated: CASSAGTGLAGGYTF.

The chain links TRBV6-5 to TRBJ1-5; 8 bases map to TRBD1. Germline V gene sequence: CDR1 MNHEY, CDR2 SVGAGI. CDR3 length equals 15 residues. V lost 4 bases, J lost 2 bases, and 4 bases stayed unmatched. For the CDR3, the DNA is TGTGCCAGCAGTTCCGACAGGGGCCGCAATCAGCCCCAGCATTTT. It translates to CASSSDRGRNQPQHF.

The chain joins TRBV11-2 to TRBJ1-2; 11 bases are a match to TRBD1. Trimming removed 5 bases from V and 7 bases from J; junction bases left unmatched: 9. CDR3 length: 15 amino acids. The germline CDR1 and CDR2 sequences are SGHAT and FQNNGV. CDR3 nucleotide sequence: TGTGCCAGCAGCCCGTGGGACAGGGGGATCGTTGGCTACACCTTC. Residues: CASSPWDRGIVGYTF.

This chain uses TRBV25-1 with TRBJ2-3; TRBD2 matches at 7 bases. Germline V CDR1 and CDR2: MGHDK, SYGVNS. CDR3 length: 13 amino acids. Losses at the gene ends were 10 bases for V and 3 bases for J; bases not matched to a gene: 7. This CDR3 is CAIEPAGTDTQYF. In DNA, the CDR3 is TGTGCCATCGAGCCAGCGGGGACAGATACGCAGTATTTT.

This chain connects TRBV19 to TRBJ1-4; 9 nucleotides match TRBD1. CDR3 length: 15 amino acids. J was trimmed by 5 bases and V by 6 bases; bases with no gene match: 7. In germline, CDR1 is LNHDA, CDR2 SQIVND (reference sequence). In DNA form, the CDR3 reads TGTGCCAGTAGCCCTACCGGGACAGGGAATGAAAAACTGTTTTTT. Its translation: CASSPTGTGNEKLFF.

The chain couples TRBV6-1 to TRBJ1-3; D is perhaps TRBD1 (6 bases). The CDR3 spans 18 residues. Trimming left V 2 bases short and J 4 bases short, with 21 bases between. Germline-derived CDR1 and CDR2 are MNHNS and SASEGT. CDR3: CASSETTLGGALGNTIYF. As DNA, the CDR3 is TGTGCCAGCAGTGAAACCACCCTCGGGGGGGCCCTCGGAAACACCATATATTTT.

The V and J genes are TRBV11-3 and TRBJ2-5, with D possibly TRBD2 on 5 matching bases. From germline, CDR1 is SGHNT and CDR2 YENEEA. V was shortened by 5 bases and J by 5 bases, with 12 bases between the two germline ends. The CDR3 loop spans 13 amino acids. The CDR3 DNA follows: TGTGCCAGCAGCCTTGGACGGAGGGAGACCCAGTACTTC. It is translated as CASSLGRRETQYF.

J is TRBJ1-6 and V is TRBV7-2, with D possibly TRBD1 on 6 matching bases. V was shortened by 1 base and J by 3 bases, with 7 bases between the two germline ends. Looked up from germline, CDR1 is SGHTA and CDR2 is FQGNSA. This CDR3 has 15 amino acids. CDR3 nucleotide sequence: TGTGCCAGCAGCTTAGTAGGGGGCTATAATTCACCCCTCCACTTT. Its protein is CASSLVGGYNSPLHF.